Listed below are T cell receptor beta chains from one sample, sequenced in a study of OX40 agonist ivuxolimab in advanced cancers. This table comes from immunoSEQ multiplex PCR, and its TCRdb copy is limited to in-frame clones, with some not included. This sample carries roughly 41,000 clones, about 88% of them seen once, and the ten largest clones take 12%. Sample: CD4+ or CD8+ T cells sorted from blood, taken in a trial of the OX40 agonist ivuxolimab. Every receptor here comes from an adult with an advanced solid tumor such as melanoma, head and neck, liver or kidney cancer. Both conserved end residues are trimmed from each CDR3. The order of the fields is CDR3 protein, V gene.

cdr3_aa: ASSLARETQY; v_call: TRBV7-2
cdr3_aa: ASSSGGDYNEQF; v_call: TRBV19
cdr3_aa: SVGTGTYEQY; v_call: TRBV29-1
cdr3_aa: ASSPPSGQPSFEAF; v_call: TRBV28
cdr3_aa: ASSAHSYEQY; v_call: TRBV11-2
cdr3_aa: ASSLKYSHQETQY; v_call: TRBV5-1
cdr3_aa: ASSSPEGRETQY; v_call: TRBV9
cdr3_aa: ASNSEGGSTDTQY; v_call: TRBV9
cdr3_aa: ASSQVGSNTEAF; v_call: TRBV4-1
cdr3_aa: ASSDVATNEKLF; v_call: TRBV2
cdr3_aa: AISHSGGAYNEQF; v_call: TRBV10-3
cdr3_aa: ASSEGGGPSYEQY; v_call: TRBV6-6
cdr3_aa: ASSTGQGYEQY; v_call: TRBV19
cdr3_aa: ASTEHIGENTEAF; v_call: TRBV28
cdr3_aa: ASSYGGYNSPLH; v_call: TRBV6-6
cdr3_aa: ASSAYGTGTHEQY; v_call: TRBV13
cdr3_aa: ASSPRVYRSNEQF; v_call: TRBV7-7
cdr3_aa: ASSQEPGLAGPYNEQF; v_call: TRBV4-3